A selection of T cell receptor beta chains follows, all from one sample in a study of somatic mutations in cytotoxic T cells in rheumatoid arthritis. Clones were sequenced by immunoSEQ multiplex PCR, and TCRdb holds only the in-frame ones, with some missing. In the table there are some 14,000 clones, roughly 82% of which are singletons. Sequenced: CD8+ T cells sorted from blood. The receptor set was obtained from an adult with rheumatoid arthritis. CDR3s include the opening cysteine and the closing phenylalanine or tryptophan. D genes are given only for firm matches. Some rows mark clone size as missing; the rest say once, few, many or name a class of expanded clone.

D	V	J	size	DNA	CDR3
TRBD2	TRBV7-9	TRBJ2-3	-	TGTGCCAGCAGCTCCACCGGGACTAGGGGTACGCAGTATTTT	CASSSTGTRGTQYF
TRBD2	TRBV9	TRBJ2-2	-	TGTGCCAGCAGCATAAGCGGGAGTGACACCGGGGAGCTGTTTTTT	CASSISGSDTGELFF
-	TRBV28	TRBJ2-7	-	TGTGCCAGCAGGATCCATTATGGGCAGACCTACGAGCAGTACTTC	CASRIHYGQTYEQYF
TRBD2	TRBV27	TRBJ2-7	-	TGTGCCAGCAGTACAAGCGGGGCTACCTACGAGCAGTACTTC	CASSTSGATYEQYF
-	TRBV19	TRBJ1-1	once	TGTGCCAGTACCATAGGCCGTGTTACTGAAGCTTTCTTT	CASTIGRVTEAFF
-	TRBV5-1	TRBJ2-2	-	TGCGCCAGCAATTGGGCCGGGGAGCTGTTTTTT	CASNWAGELFF
TRBD1	TRBV9	TRBJ1-2	-	TGTGCCAGCAGCCCTCGGACAGGAGCCTATGGCTACACCTTC	CASSPRTGAYGYTF
TRBD2	TRBV9	TRBJ2-5	medium-sized	TGTGCCAGCAGCCCCCCGGGAGGACAAAAGGCAGAGACCCAGTACTTC	CASSPPGGQKAETQYF
TRBD2	TRBV5-6	TRBJ2-7	once	TGTGCCAGCAGCTTGGTTTCGGGAGGGTTCCACGAGCAGTACTTC	CASSLVSGGFHEQYF
-	TRBV30	TRBJ2-3	-	TGTGCCTGGAACCGTGGGGGAGGCACAGATACGCAGTATTTT	CAWNRGGGTDTQYF
TRBD1	TRBV27	TRBJ2-1	-	TGTGCCAGCAGTTTAGGTCCCGGGACAGGTCCTGAGCAGTTCTTC	CASSLGPGTGPEQFF
TRBD2	TRBV11-2	TRBJ2-3	-	TGTGCCAGCAGCCCGACTAGCGGGAGCTCCCTGACAGATACGCAGTATTTT	CASSPTSGSSLTDTQYF
TRBD1	TRBV27	TRBJ1-2	few	TGTGCCAGCAGCGTCCAGGGGGCCAACTATGGCTACACCTTC	CASSVQGANYGYTF
-	TRBV9	TRBJ2-3	-	TGTGCCAGCAGCGAGGAGGGAAACACAGATACGCAGTATTTT	CASSEEGNTDTQYF
-	TRBV14	TRBJ1-1	-	TGTGCCAGCAGCCAAGATCGAGGGAGGGCTTTCTTT	CASSQDRGRAFF
-	TRBV6-1	TRBJ2-7	few	TGTGCCACCTTCCAGGGTTACGAGCAGTACTTC	CATFQGYEQYF
-	TRBV7-6	TRBJ1-1	-	TGTGCCAGCCCTCCAATCAGGGCGGTTTTGAACACTGAAGCTTTCTTT	CASPPIRAVLNTEAFF